This T cell receptor (beta chain) was recovered during a study of cytomegalovirus exposure and HLA in healthy donors. Primers: 60 Vbeta forward and 13 Jbeta reverse. Assay used: immunoSEQ multiplex PCR; TCRdb lists only in-frame clones, some missing. The sample has about 120,000 clones, 79% seen once. A remark on this clone: The antigen is undetermined.

V trimming: 5 bases; J trimming: 5 bases; junction bases outside the gene matches: 5. Germline V gene sequence: CDR1 SGHTA, CDR2 FQGTGA. There are 13 residues in the CDR3. Study observations and caveats: It was only CMV serostatus that was available as immune exposure information. A later analysis reportedly found that, within productive TCRs, an Asian-associated ancestry cluster had fewer N-insertions than the mean observed across the approximately 690 donors.

The sample taken for sequencing was PBMCs. The clonotype originates from a man younger than 40 in good health and CMV-seropositive. The rearrangement uses TRBV7-3 and TRBJ1-2; 7 positions agree with TRBD1. The DNA of the CDR3 is TGTGCCAGCAGCACAGGGGTAGGATATGGCTACACCTTC. Protein sequence: CASSTGVGYGYTF.